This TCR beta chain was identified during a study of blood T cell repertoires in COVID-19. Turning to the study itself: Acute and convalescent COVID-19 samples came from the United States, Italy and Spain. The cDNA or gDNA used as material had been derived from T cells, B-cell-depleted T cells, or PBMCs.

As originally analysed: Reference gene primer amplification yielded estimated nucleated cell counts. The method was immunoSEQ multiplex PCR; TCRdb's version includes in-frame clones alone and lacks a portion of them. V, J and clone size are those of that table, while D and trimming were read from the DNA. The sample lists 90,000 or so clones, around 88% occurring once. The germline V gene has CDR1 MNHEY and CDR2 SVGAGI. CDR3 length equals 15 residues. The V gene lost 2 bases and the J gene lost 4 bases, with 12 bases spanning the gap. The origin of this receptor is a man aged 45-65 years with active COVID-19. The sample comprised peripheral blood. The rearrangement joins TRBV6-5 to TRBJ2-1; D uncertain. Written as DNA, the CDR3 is TGTGCCAGCAGTTACGAACCGGGTCCTTACAATGAGCAGTTCTTC. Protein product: CASSYEPGPYNEQFF.